The clone carrying this T cell receptor (beta chain) was seen only once. Clones were read by immunoSEQ multiplex PCR, and TCRdb kept only the in-frame ones, dropping some. The sample has roughly 250,000 clones, approximately 90% seen once. This record belongs to a study of blood T cell repertoires in COVID-19. The wider study: The cDNA or gDNA used as material had been derived from T cells, B-cell-depleted T cells, or PBMCs.

The study recruited people aged 18 to 89 years across some 23 US areas. Researchers sorted participants into cohorts using their self-reported clinical history. Exposed study participants had met a COVID-19 case within 2 weeks before entry. The material sequenced was PBMCs or T cells enriched from blood (not recorded which). The TCR sequence derives from a man aged 45-60 years who had been exposed to COVID-19.

Here the CDR3 reads CAWTGGTEEKLFF. CDR3 DNA: TGTGCCTGGACCGGAGGGACGGAAGAAAAACTGTTTTTT. This chain links TRBV30 with TRBJ1-4; weak D call: TRBD1 (5 bases). The V end was cut by 4 bases, the J end by 8 bases, with 14 bases between. CDR3 size: 13 residues. Germline CDR1 reads GTSNPN; CDR2 reads SVGIG (reference sequence).